This T cell receptor beta chain was captured in a study of blood T cell repertoires in COVID-19. Study overall: PBMCs, B-cell-depleted T cells, or T cells provided the cDNA or gDNA that made up the material.

This clone was observed a few times. The repertoire was sequenced with immunoSEQ multiplex PCR; TCRdb's copy has only in-frame clones and lacks some. The sample has approximately 120,000 clones, approximately 82% seen once. From germline, CDR1 is SGHDT and CDR2 YYEEEE. V lost 0 bases to trimming and J lost 5 bases, with 9 bases between them. The CDR3 extends over 13 amino acids. The V call is TRBV5-6, the J call TRBJ2-7, with a possible D match to TRBD1 (6 bases). This clonotype originated in a woman older than 75 with active or convalescent COVID-19. The sample comprised peripheral blood. In DNA form, the CDR3 reads TGTGCCAGCAGCTTGGTTGGGGGCGACGAGCAGTACTTC. The encoded protein is CASSLVGGDEQYF.